This T cell receptor beta chain was identified during a study of molecular identifiers for immune sequencing clone quantification. TCRdb called the PCR reads again in MiXCR, with one record for every CDR3 protein. Of roughly 100,000 distinct CDR3 sequences in the sample, about 35% are singletons; the top ten hold over 8%. There are 17 residues in the CDR3. The trim removed 0 bases at V and 5 bases at J, leaving 8 bases unmatched. CDR1 and CDR2 from the germline V gene are LGHNA and YSLEER. The TCR comes from a human donor in good health. Some libraries in this study had Jurkat cell RNA spiked in. The sequenced sample was naive CD8+ T cells from blood, with Jurkat cell RNA spiked in. Subset: FACS-sorted CD8+CD4-CCR7+CD45RA+ naive T cells. V usage is TRBV4-3 and J usage is TRBJ2-3, with 10 bases identical to TRBD1. CDR3 nucleotides: TGCGCCAGCAGCCAAGATGGGACAGGGGTCCGCATAGATACGCAGTATTTT. Protein sequence: CASSQDGTGVRIDTQYF.